The following is a T cell receptor beta chain sequence with its context. What it binds is unknown. This entry is derived from a study of metastatic and nonmetastatic thyroid tumors. Across the whole study: Samples came from malignant and benign thyroid patients, and repertoires were compared across blood and tumor or nodule tissue.

Broader study findings: Reports indicated that malignant thyroid tumors showed significantly higher TCR beta diversity than benign nodules did, in blood and tumor.

CDR1 is KGHSH and CDR2 is LQKENI in the germline V gene. There are 16 residues in the CDR3. Trimming took off 6 bases at V and 2 bases at J, with 19 bases between the two ends. Not a single patient had been given any form of treatment at any point before undergoing thyroid surgery. Authors' processing steps: To classify distant metastasis in papillary thyroid cancer, a model was built from CDR3 differences across clinicopathological groups. TCRdb re-called the PCR reads with MiXCR. What appears here as the V and J calls and clone size reflects TCRdb's work, not the paper's. The sample lists about 17,000 clones, about 29% occurring once.

The chain uses TRBV18 and TRBJ1-1; a possible D gene is TRBD1 (5 bases). The TCR originated in a female donor with papillary thyroid cancer or a benign thyroid nodule (not recorded which). Some clones in this sample may be carry-over from other donors' samples. The sequenced sample was tumor tissue. The CDR3 DNA is TGTGCCAGCTCCCAACTGGGTCTGGGACTAAACACTGAAGCTTTCTTT. This gives the protein CASSQLGLGLNTEAFF.